This paragraph reports one T cell receptor beta chain. The sample comes from a study of control samples from healthy donors and cancer patients. Data came from immunoSEQ multiplex PCR; TCRdb stores just in-frame clones and leaves some out. The sample contains approximately 150,000 clones, around 90% of which appear only once. Unmatched junction bases numbered 4, after V lost 2 bases and J lost 6 bases. The CDR3 consists of 15 residues. The V gene's germline CDR1 is MNHEY and CDR2 SVGAGI. The sequenced sample was blood. V is TRBV6-5 and J is TRBJ1-5; 10 bases match TRBD1. The TCR was taken from a man between 18 and 29 years old in good health. The chain's CDR3 is CASSYGQGGGQPQHF. The CDR3 bases are TGTGCCAGCAGTTACGGACAGGGGGGAGGTCAGCCCCAGCATTTT.